The TCR beta chain under discussion was sequenced for a study of regulatory T cells in long-lasting Graves disease (dated by TCRdb to about 2021). As for the study more broadly: Antithyroid drugs had been taken for less than 3 months by newly diagnosed Graves' disease patients. The study was registered as a clinical trial and conducted in China. A total of about 33 samples were covered by TCR sequencing, comprising roughly 13 persistent and around 20 newly diagnosed Graves' disease patients. Patients with persistent Graves' disease were compared with patients with newly diagnosed Graves' disease using TCR sequencing and RNA sequencing of peripheral blood. What the study reported, not specific to this receptor: Persistent disease showed preferential use of TRBV28, TRBJ1-2 and TRBJ2-5, whereas newly diagnosed disease favored TRBV20-1 and TRBJ2-1. Persistent patients shared more public clonotypes among themselves (fewer than 3,000) than newly diagnosed patients did (over 950). Sequencing and analysis were restricted to the TCR beta chain. Only peripheral blood was studied, because thyroid tissue, the primary lesion, was inaccessible. As a limitation, the authors acknowledged that the small sample size may reduce accuracy. Persistent Graves' disease patients showed lower TCR Shannon entropy and fewer highly expanded clones than newly diagnosed patients, suggesting clonal expansion.

Libraries were built with multiplex PCR. For sequencing, an Illumina HiSeq 4000 was employed. iRepertoire HTBI primers and Arm-PCR amplification of CDR3 regions were used to construct TCR beta libraries. Before sequencing, the PCR products went through gel purification. On the study's bioinformatics: Gene usage analysis of CDR3 amino acid clonotypes used the approximately 62 TRBV and more than 13 TRBJ segments found across samples. COPE and FqMerger were used to merge filtered high-quality paired reads into contigs. Contigs were aligned with BLAST to IMGT TRBV, TRBD and TRBJ reference genes, and CDR3 was defined per IMGT. Any clonotype with a frequency above 0.1% was counted as a highly expanded clone. Shannon entropy served as the measure of repertoire diversity, while the Gini coefficient captured V-J evenness. A clonotype was considered public if more than one individual shared it. The public reads were reprocessed in TCRdb via fastp at Q25 and MiXCR, keeping in-frame beta chains. Merged by CDR3 protein, the rows form single entries marked with the most common genes and DNA. TCRdb, not the original authors, processed these V and J calls. The sample table holds 680,000 or so distinct CDR3 sequences, of which roughly 15% were seen once. In total, the top ten clones hold around 19% of the sample.

CDR1 and CDR2 are read off the germline V gene as MDHEN and SYDVKM. Deletion took 5 bases off V and 0 bases off J, with a span of 17 bases between the germline ends. Including cysteine and phenylalanine, the CDR3 has 16 amino acids. The retained sequence is limited to the CDR3, 48 bases, with the frame set at the first base. The time point label on this specimen signifies: newly diagnosed GD, antithyroid drugs for less than 3 months. RNA was extracted from PBMCs in TRIzol for both TCR sequencing and RNA sequencing. Graves' disease was diagnosed according to American Thyroid Association guidelines. Patients for the study were recruited at an endocrinology department in Xi'an, China. Each patient gave approximately 9.7 milliliters of peripheral blood, collected in an EDTA anticoagulant tube. Ficoll Paque Plus density gradient separation was used to isolate PBMCs, and no additional T cell sorting was done. An Agilent 2100 Bioanalyzer and agarose gel were used to check RNA quality, and a NanoDrop 2000 was used to measure RNA concentration.

The table lists this clonotype with many counts. Its antigen has not been determined. Base quality data are lacking; no much larger clone is found one base away. These data also formed part of another study, on T cells in Graves' hyperthyroidism and ophthalmopathy. As the second study states: Stable Graves' hyperthyroidism was defined as the absence of progression to ophthalmopathy over 18 months of follow-up. Hyperthyroidism patients were aged 18 to 65 years and newly diagnosed, with disease duration of less than 2 months. The study excluded patients with uncontrolled infections, other autoimmune diseases, pregnancy or lactation. Diagnoses were established on the basis of clinical symptoms, serum thyroxine and TRAb, thyroid ultrasound, and orbital computed tomography. The TCR CDR3 was subjected to a first round of RT-PCR using the HTBI primer set and the Qiagen OneStep RT-PCR kit. Most expanded thyroid clonotypes (frequency above 0.001) were also detected in blood, suggesting blood repertoires may reflect thyroid immune responses. A model built on a 13 V-J signature distinguished ophthalmopathy from stable hyperthyroidism, reaching 85% to 90% sensitivity and 81.08% specificity in cross-validation and 80%/75% in testing. In validation, the model predicted progression to ophthalmopathy with approximately 70% sensitivity and roughly 75% specificity, a median of 6.5 months before onset. To identify distinguishing TCR V-J signatures, a discovery cohort of some 99 patients was used, comprising some 45 with Graves' ophthalmopathy and some 60 with stable Graves' hyperthyroidism. Prospective prediction of ophthalmopathy was tested in an independent validation cohort of fewer than 20 hyperthyroidism patients and 17 patients who later progressed to ophthalmopathy. The approximately 90 discovery patients were randomly split 7:3 into training and test sets. Thyroid tissue and blood T-cell repertoires from over 5 Graves' hyperthyroidism patients were also compared in the study. Once sampling was done, hyperthyroidism patients were given methimazole at a starting dose of 30 mg daily, whereas ophthalmopathy patients were given high-dose intravenous methylprednisolone. Libraries were constructed in a second round of multiplex PCR, after which size selection and purification were performed. Sequencing of the libraries was done on an Illumina HiSeq2000 using paired-end 100 bp reads. SOAPnuke was used to process the raw data, throwing out any read that contained adapters or uncalled bases, had a mean Phred below 15, or lacked an exact constant-primer or identifier match. High-quality paired reads were merged with COPE v1.2.5, and unique nucleotide sequences were defined as clonotypes. Clonotypes were aligned to IMGT TRBV, TRBD and TRBJ reference segments using MiTCR v1.1. Analysis was restricted to V-J combinations with a frequency above 0.0001, which covered roughly 99% of repertoires. A TCS score was defined as the ratio of F50 (clonal expansion) to E x V (chaos), with BLOSUM62-based TCRdist applied between CDR3 peptides within each V-J. Welch's t-statistics and random forest reduced roughly 500 V-J features to about 12, which were used in a naive Bayes classifier (R e1071). No statistical method was used to set the sample size in advance, and investigators knew the group allocation. According to the paper, TCR Vbeta CDR3 sequencing was carried out on 135 peripheral blood samples, which came from under 50 ophthalmopathy, 70 to 80 hyperthyroidism and 17 progressor patients.

The sequence was obtained from a woman in her 30s with Graves disease. Donor details come from another sample of the same person, matched by shared clones. This sequence uses TRBV28 and TRBJ2-7; the D gene remains uncertain. Sequenced here: peripheral blood mononuclear cells (PBMCs), sampled at new diagnosis, from a patient treated with antithyroid drugs. The nucleotide sequence is TGTGCCAGCAGTGGATTTCAGGTTCCGAGCTCCTACGAGCAGTACTTC. It codes for CASSGFQVPSSYEQYF. The variable domain in full, with residues beyond the CDR3 obtained from the reference TRBV28 and TRBJ2-7 genes, is DVKVTQSSRYLVKRTGEKVFLECVQDMDHENMFWYRQDPGLGLRLIYFSYDVKMKEKGDIPEGYSVSREKKERFSLILESASTNQTSMYLCASSGFQVPSSYEQYFGPGTRLTVT.